This is a list of T cell receptor beta chains from one sample in a study of T cells after yellow fever vaccination. MiXCR, run by TCRdb on the 5' RACE reads, gives a single entry per CDR3 protein. The repertoire holds around 350,000 distinct CDR3 sequences, with around a tenth as singletons. The specimen comprised PBMCs, sampled on the day of the first yellow fever vaccination. The receptors originated from a man aged 18 to 35 who received the YFV17D yellow fever vaccine. CDR3s include the opening cysteine and the closing phenylalanine or tryptophan. Each record gives: V gene, clone size, D gene, J gene, CDR3 protein, CDR3 DNA. D genes are given only for firm matches. Part of the rows lack a size; the others show once, few, many or a class for expanded clones.

>TRBV4-1|NA|TRBD1|TRBJ1-4
CASSAGTGGWKTNEKLFF
TGCGCCAGCAGCGCCGGGACAGGGGGCTGGAAGACTAATGAAAAACTGTTTTTT
>TRBV5-1|few|TRBD1|TRBJ2-3
CASSWGTGGADTQYF
TGCGCCAGCAGCTGGGGGACAGGGGGCGCAGATACGCAGTATTTT
>TRBV19|many|TRBD1|TRBJ1-5
CASSGTGGLQPQHF
TGTGCCAGTAGCGGGACAGGGGGCCTTCAGCCCCAGCATTTT
>TRBV20-1|NA|NA|TRBJ1-1
CSARDPVMNTEAFF
TGCAGTGCTAGAGACCCGGTGATGAACACTGAAGCTTTCTTT
>TRBV12-3/TRBV12-4|few|TRBD2|TRBJ2-3
CASSLRLAASTDTQYF
TGTGCCAGCAGTCTCAGACTAGCGGCTAGCACAGATACGCAGTATTTT
>TRBV7-3|few|TRBD2|TRBJ2-3
CASNKGLATDTQYF
TGTGCCAGCAACAAAGGACTAGCAACAGATACGCAGTATTTT
>TRBV7-8|many|NA|TRBJ1-1
CASSLAILGRRGTEAFF
TGTGCCAGCAGCTTAGCAATTTTAGGTCGCAGGGGCACTGAAGCTTTCTTT
>TRBV10-3|few|NA|TRBJ2-3
CAISESKRSTDTQYF
TGTGCCATCAGTGAGTCAAAGCGGAGCACAGATACGCAGTATTTT
>TRBV4-3|NA|NA|TRBJ1-2
CASSQQSGGGSGYTF
TGCGCCAGCAGCCAGCAGTCCGGGGGGGGCAGTGGCTACACCTTC
>TRBV7-2|NA|TRBD1|TRBJ1-2
CASSDPGGGNDYTF
TGTGCCAGCAGCGACCCAGGGGGCGGGAATGACTACACCTTC
>TRBV19|few|NA|TRBJ1-5
CASSGTPYSNQPQHF
TGTGCCAGTAGCGGGACACCGTATAGCAATCAGCCCCAGCATTTT
>TRBV12-3/TRBV12-4|few|NA|TRBJ1-1
CASRLNLGAFF
TGTGCCAGCAGGCTGAATTTAGGAGCTTTCTTT
>TRBV7-9|few|NA|TRBJ1-1
CASRPPPGWGRSEAFF
TGTGCCAGCAGGCCCCCCCCCGGCTGGGGGCGGTCTGAAGCTTTCTTT
>TRBV29-1|few|NA|TRBJ2-1
CSARDGYNEQFF
TGCAGCGCTCGAGATGGATACAATGAGCAGTTCTTC